This T cell receptor beta chain emerged from a study of cytomegalovirus exposure and HLA in healthy donors. CDR1 LGHNA and CDR2 YNFKEQ come from the germline V gene. The CDR3 totals 16 residues. Trimming at V came to 3 bases and at J to 2 bases, leaving 9 bases not matched to a gene. 60 Vbeta and 13 Jbeta primers were used in PCR. Assay: immunoSEQ multiplex PCR; the TCRdb copy retains only in-frame clones and omits some. The table lists roughly 90,000 clones. On this clone: Its antigen remains unidentified.

Study-wide results and caveats: A missense DCLRE1C variant was associated with V- and J-gene trimming of TCR beta chains in a later analysis, and an independent cohort replicated the association. Because they were indistinguishable, some V segments, including TRBV6-2 and TRBV6-3, were excluded. Investigators reported 164 TCR beta chains as tied to cytomegalovirus.

The donors, nominally healthy at sampling, likely had unrecorded immune exposures. The chain is built from TRBV4-2 and TRBJ1-2; TRBD1 agrees at 7 bases. The sequenced sample was PBMCs. The sequence derives from a man aged 45 to 65 in good health and CMV-seropositive. The CDR3 region has the DNA TGTGCCAGCAGCCACTTAGGGACAGTCGAAAACTATGGCTACACCTTC. Amino acids: CASSHLGTVENYGYTF.